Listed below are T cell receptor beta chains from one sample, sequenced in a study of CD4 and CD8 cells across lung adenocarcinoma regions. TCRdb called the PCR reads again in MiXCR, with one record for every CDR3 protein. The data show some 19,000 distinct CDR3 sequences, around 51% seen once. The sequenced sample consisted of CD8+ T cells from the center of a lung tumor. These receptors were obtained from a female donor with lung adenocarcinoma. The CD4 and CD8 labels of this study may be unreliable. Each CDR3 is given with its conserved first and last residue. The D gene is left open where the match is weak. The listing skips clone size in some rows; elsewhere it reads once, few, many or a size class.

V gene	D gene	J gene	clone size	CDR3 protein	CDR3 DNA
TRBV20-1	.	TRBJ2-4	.	CSAHPGQGGDIQYF	TGCAGTGCTCACCCCGGACAGGGAGGGGACATTCAGTACTTC
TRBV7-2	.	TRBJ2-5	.	CASSTTGDKETQYF	TGTGCCAGCAGCACAACGGGGGACAAAGAGACCCAGTACTTC
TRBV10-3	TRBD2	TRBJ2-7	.	CAVLGPGGAEQYF	TGTGCCGTTCTGGGACCGGGAGGGGCCGAGCAGTACTTC
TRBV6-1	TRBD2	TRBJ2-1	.	CASTASGRMNEQFF	TGTGCCAGCACTGCTAGCGGGAGGATGAATGAGCAGTTCTTC
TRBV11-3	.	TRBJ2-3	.	CASGLGATNTQYF	TGTGCCAGCGGCCTGGGAGCCACAAACACGCAGTACTTT
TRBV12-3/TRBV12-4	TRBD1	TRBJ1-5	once	CASSPPDRDHQPLHF	TGTGCCAGCAGTCCCCCGGACAGGGATCATCAGCCCCTGCATTTT
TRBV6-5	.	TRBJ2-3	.	CASSYGAVRTDTQFF	TGTGCCAGCAGTTACGGGGCTGTGAGGACAGATACGCAGTTTTTT
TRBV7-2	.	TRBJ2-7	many	CASSSGAYEQYF	TGTGCCAGCAGCTCCGGAGCCTACGAGCAGTACTTC
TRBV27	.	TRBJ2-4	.	CGSGGRVQETQYF	TGTGGCAGCGGAGGGCGTGTCCAAGAGACTCAGTACTTC
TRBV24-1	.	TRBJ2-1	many	CATSSTDNEQFF	TGTGCCACCAGCTCGACGGACAATGAGCAGTTCTTC
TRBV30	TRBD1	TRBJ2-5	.	CASDRGREQYF	TGTGCCTCGGACAGGGGGCGAGAGCAGTACTTC
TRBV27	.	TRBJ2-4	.	CGSGSGLGATNTQYF	TGTGGCAGCGGGTCGGGGCTGGGAGCCACAAACACTCAGTACTTC
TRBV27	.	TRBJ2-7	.	CASRTGTGHYEQYF	TGTGCCAGCAGAACCGGGACGGGACATTACGAGCAGTACTTC
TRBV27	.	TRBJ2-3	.	CASRGRRGRVTDTQYF	TGTGCCAGCAGGGGGCGTCGGGGCCGGGTCACAGATACCCAGTACTTT
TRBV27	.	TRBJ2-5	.	CASRGLRGRVTDTQYF	TGTGCCAGCAGGGGGCTTCGGGGCCGGGTCACAGATACGCAGTACTTC
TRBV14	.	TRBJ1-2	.	CASSQGGSYGYTF	TGTGCCAGCAGCCAAGGGGGCAGCTATGGCTACACCTTC
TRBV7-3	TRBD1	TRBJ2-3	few	CASSTRTGASSTDTQYF	TGTGCCAGCAGCACCCGGACAGGAGCCTCTAGCACAGATACGCAGTATTTT
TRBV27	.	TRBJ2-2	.	CASSSPLLNTGELFF	TGTGCCAGCAGTTCCCCGCTCCTGAACACCGGGGAGCTGTTTTTT
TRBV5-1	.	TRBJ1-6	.	CASRGAGSSYNSPLHF	TGCGCCAGCAGGGGGGCCGGTAGCTCCTATAATTCACCCCTCCACTTT
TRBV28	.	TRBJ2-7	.	CASSLLGTTTYEQYF	TGTGCCAGCAGTTTATTGGGGACAACCACTTACGAGCAGTACTTC
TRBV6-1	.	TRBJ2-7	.	CATQLGVSGPLREQYF	TGTGCCACGCAACTAGGGGTCTCGGGCCCCTTGCGGGAGCAGTACTTC
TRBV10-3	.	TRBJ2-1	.	CAVRDTLGVAGVISSYNEQFF	TGTGCCGTACGGGACACCCTAGGGGTGGCGGGAGTTATAAGCTCCTACAATGAGCAGTTCTTC
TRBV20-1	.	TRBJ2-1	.	CSAPRGRGDNEQFF	TGCAGTGCTCCGAGGGGCAGAGGGGACAATGAGCAGTTCTTC
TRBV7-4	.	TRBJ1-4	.	CASSWGGGAFNEKLFF	TGTGCCAGCAGCTGGGGGGGGGGCGCATTTAATGAAAAACTGTTTTTT
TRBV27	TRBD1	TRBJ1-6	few	CASKSVGTGISSYNSPLHF	TGTGCCAGCAAATCGGTTGGGACAGGGATTAGCTCCTATAATTCACCCCTCCACTTT
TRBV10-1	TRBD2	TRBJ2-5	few	CAGSGGRDSETQYF	TGTGCGGGGAGTGGGGGGAGGGACTCAGAGACCCAGTACTTC
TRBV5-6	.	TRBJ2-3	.	CASTSSEGAGTDTQYF	TGTGCCAGCACCTCGTCCGAGGGCGCCGGCACAGATACGCAGTATTTT
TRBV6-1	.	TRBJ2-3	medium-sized	CASSEQGDTQYF	TGTGCCAGCAGTGAACAGGGCGATACGCAGTATTTT
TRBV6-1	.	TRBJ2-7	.	CASSEVAGAYEQYF	TGTGCCAGCAGTGAAGTCGCAGGAGCCTACGAGCAGTACTTC
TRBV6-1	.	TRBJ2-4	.	CASSGSGGTKNIQYF	TGTGCCAGCAGTGGTAGTGGCGGTACCAAAAACATCCAGTACTTC
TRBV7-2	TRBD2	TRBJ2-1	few	CASSLAISAGGEQFF	TGTGCCAGCAGCTTAGCTATCTCGGCGGGAGGGGAGCAGTTCTTC
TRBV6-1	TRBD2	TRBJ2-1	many	CASRDPGLAGGSYEQFF	TGTGCCAGCAGGGACCCGGGACTAGCGGGGGGCTCCTACGAGCAGTTCTTC
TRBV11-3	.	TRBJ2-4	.	CASGLGATDMQYF	TGTGCCTCGGGCCTGGGAGCCACAGATATGCAGTACTTC
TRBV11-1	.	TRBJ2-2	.	CASSIRPAGTGELFF	TGTGCCAGCAGCATCCGGCCCGCGGGCACCGGGGAGCTGTTTTTT
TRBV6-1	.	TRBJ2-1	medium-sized	CASSGRIYNEQFF	TGTGCCAGCAGTGGGCGAATCTACAATGAGCAGTTCTTC
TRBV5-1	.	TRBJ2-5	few	CASSPDGRALSETQYF	TGCGCCAGCAGCCCCGATGGCAGGGCGCTTTCTGAGACCCAGTACTTC
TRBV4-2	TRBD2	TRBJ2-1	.	CASSQEPGTSGNEQFF	TGTGCCAGCAGCCAAGAACCCGGGACTAGCGGCAATGAGCAGTTCTTC
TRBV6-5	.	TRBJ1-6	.	CASSYTGNSPLHF	TGTGCCAGCAGTTACACCGGTAATTCACCCCTCCACTTT
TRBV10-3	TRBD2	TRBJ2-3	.	CAIGQGSGRAVDTQYF	TGTGCCATCGGTCAGGGTAGCGGGAGGGCCGTAGATACGCAGTATTTT
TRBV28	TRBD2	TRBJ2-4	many	CASTLDVAGGGIAKNIQYF	TGTGCCAGCACCTTGGATGTGGCGGGAGGGGGGATAGCCAAAAACATTCAGTACTTC
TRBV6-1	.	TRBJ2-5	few	CASREWSLSGEETQYF	TGTGCCAGCAGGGAGTGGTCTTTGTCCGGCGAAGAGACCCAGTACTTC
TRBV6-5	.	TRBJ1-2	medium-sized	CASREGPSSYGYTF	TGTGCCAGCCGGGAGGGGCCAAGTTCCTATGGCTACACCTTC